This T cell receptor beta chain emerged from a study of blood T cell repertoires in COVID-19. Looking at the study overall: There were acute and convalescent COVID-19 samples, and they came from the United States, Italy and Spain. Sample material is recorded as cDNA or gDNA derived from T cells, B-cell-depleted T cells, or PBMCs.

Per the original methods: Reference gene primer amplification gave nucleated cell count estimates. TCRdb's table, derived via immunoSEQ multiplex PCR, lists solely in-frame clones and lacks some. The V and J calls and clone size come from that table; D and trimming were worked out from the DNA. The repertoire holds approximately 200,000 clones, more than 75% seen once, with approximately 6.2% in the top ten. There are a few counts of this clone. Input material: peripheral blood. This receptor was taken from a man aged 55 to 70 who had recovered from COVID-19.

CDR3 DNA sequence: TGTGCCAGCAGGGGGGGCGGGACTAGCGGGACCGGGGAGCTGTTTTTT. This translates into CASRGGGTSGTGELFF. The rearrangement links TRBV11-2 to TRBJ2-2, with 12 bases identical to TRBD2. This CDR3 is built from 16 residues. V shed 6 bases, J shed 5 bases, and the junction held 7 bases outside the gene matches. The V gene's germline CDR1 is SGHAT and CDR2 FQNNGV.